The 32 T cell receptor beta chains below come from one sample, sequenced in a study of cytomegalovirus exposure and HLA in healthy donors. Use of 60 Vbeta and 13 Jbeta primers characterized the PCR. Libraries were prepared by immunoSEQ multiplex PCR; TCRdb keeps only in-frame clonotypes and omits some of them. The sample data list tens of thousands of clones. Sequenced input: PBMCs. The receptor source for this set is a middle-aged woman in good health and CMV-seronegative.

This chain connects TRBV5-1 to TRBJ1-1; D perhaps matches TRBD1 (6 bases). V was shortened by 5 bases and J by 1 base, with 12 bases between the two germline ends. The CDR3 contains 14 residues. Per germline, CDR1 SGHRS and CDR2 YFSETQ. CDR3 nucleotide sequence: TGCGCCAGCAGGAAGGGGGTTGGGAACACTGAAGCTTTCTTT. This sequence encodes CASRKGVGNTEAFF.

This rearrangement joins TRBV6-6 to TRBJ1-3; the D gene is possibly TRBD1 (5 bases). Germline V CDR1 and CDR2: MNHNY, SVGAGI (reference sequence). The CDR3 is 14 residues long. V shed 8 bases and J shed 1 base, with 12 bases lying between them. The CDR3 sequence is CASAPRGSGNTIYF. CDR3 DNA sequence: TGTGCCAGCGCCCCCCGGGGGTCTGGAAACACCATATATTTT.

The J gene is TRBJ1-1, the V gene TRBV7-8; the D gene is possibly TRBD1 (6 bases). CDR1 is SGHVS and CDR2 is FQNEAQ in the germline V gene. V shed 3 bases and J shed 7 bases, with 18 bases lying between them. The CDR3 consists of 15 residues. The CDR3 here is CASSFTRTEGSEAFF. The CDR3 DNA sequence: TGTGCCAGCAGCTTCACCAGGACAGAGGGGAGTGAAGCTTTCTTT.

The genes are TRBV7-6 and TRBJ1-1; 7 nucleotides agree with TRBD1. Germline values: CDR1 SGHVS, CDR2 FNYEAQ. The CDR3 has 14 residues. The ends lost 5 bases at V and 4 bases at J; junction bases unmatched: 7. The DNA of the CDR3 is TGTGCCAGCAGCCCACAGGGGCTCGGCACTGAAGCTTTCTTT. Translation gives CASSPQGLGTEAFF.

The rearrangement uses TRBV9 and TRBJ2-3, with D perhaps matching TRBD2 (6 bases). V was trimmed by 2 bases and J by 1 base, leaving 11 bases between them. Germline values: CDR1 SGDLS, CDR2 YYNGEE. The CDR3 length is 15 residues. CDR3: CASSVAPGGTDTQYF. DNA of the CDR3: TGTGCCAGCAGCGTCGCCCCGGGGGGCACAGATACGCAGTATTTT.

The V call is TRBV19, the J call TRBJ1-6; perhaps TRBD1 as D (5 bases). Trimming pared 5 bases from V and 2 bases from J, leaving 13 bases between. This CDR3 spans 16 amino acids. Germline V gene data show CDR1 as LNHDA and CDR2 as SQIVND (reference sequence). CDR3 in amino acids: CASSGDWGTYNSPLHF. The CDR3 nucleotides read TGTGCCAGTAGTGGGGACTGGGGTACCTATAATTCACCCCTCCACTTT.

To note about this clone: The germline gene is not matched at one end of the junction; a read error may be the cause. The sample contains more than one DNA sequence encoding this CDR3. The chain carries TRBV25-1 and TRBJ1-6; a weak D match, TRBD1 (6 bases). The CDR3 consists of 15 residues. Germline loops: CDR1 MGHDK, CDR2 SYGVNS. The CDR3 DNA follows: TGTGCCAGCAGTGTACCAGGGGAGCGGAATTCACCCCTACACTTT. Translation gives CASSVPGERNSPLHF. The variable domain in full, completed from reference TRBV25-1 and TRBJ1-6, reads EADIYQTPRYLVIGTGKKITLECSQTMGHDKMYWYQQDPGMELHLIHYSYGVNSTEKGDLSSESTVSRIRTEHFPLTLESARPSHTSQYLCASSVPGERNSPLHFGNGTRLTVT.

This chain uses TRBV6-5 with TRBJ1-1; D possibly corresponds to TRBD1 (6 bases). Germline V gene lookup returns CDR1 MNHEY and CDR2 SVGAGI. Trimming left V 0 bases short and J 7 bases short, with 15 bases between. The CDR3 is 15 amino acids. The CDR3 region has the DNA TGTGCCAGCAGTTACTCTTCGGGGGGCGCGGGTGAAGCTTTCTTT. It translates to CASSYSSGGAGEAFF.

The chain couples TRBV25-1 to TRBJ2-7; D may be TRBD2 (6 bases). Trimming took 1 base from V and 3 from J, leaving 19 bases between them. The CDR3 spans 17 residues. Germline CDR1 MGHDK, CDR2 SYGVNS. The CDR3 reads CASSELGGRQSIYEQYF. In DNA, the CDR3 is TGTGCCAGCAGTGAATTGGGAGGAAGACAGAGTATCTACGAGCAGTACTTC.

The chain is built from TRBV19 and TRBJ2-7; D call uncertain. The V gene lost 0 bases and the J gene lost 3 bases, with 6 bases spanning the gap. Germline CDR1 reads LNHDA; CDR2 reads SQIVND (reference sequence). This CDR3 is built from 13 residues. CDR3 in DNA: TGTGCCAGTAGTATAGAGTGGAGCTACGAGCAGTACTTC. It codes for CASSIEWSYEQYF.

The rearrangement uses TRBV7-2 and TRBJ2-5; TRBD1 matches 7 bases. The CDR3 runs to 15 residues. V trimming: 2 bases; J trimming: 4 bases; junction bases outside the gene matches: 7. Germline lookup yields CDR1 SGHTA and CDR2 FQGNSA. The CDR3 DNA sequence: TGTGCCAGCAGCTTACAACAGGGGATCGGAGAGACCCAGTACTTC. The encoded protein is CASSLQQGIGETQYF.

V is TRBV28 and J is TRBJ2-7; maybe TRBD2 (6 bases). Trimming left V 5 bases short and J 3 bases short, with 14 bases between. This CDR3 has 14 amino acids. Germline V CDR1 and CDR2: MDHEN, SYDVKM. The chain's CDR3 is CASSGASAGYEQYF. Written as DNA, the CDR3 is TGTGCCAGCAGTGGTGCTAGCGCGGGCTACGAGCAGTACTTC.

The V call is TRBV5-6, the J call TRBJ1-1, with D perhaps matching TRBD1 (6 bases). This CDR3 region has 15 residues. Germline CDR1 reads SGHDT; CDR2 reads YYEEEE. Trimming cost V 5 bases and J 5 bases, with 19 bases left between them. CDR3 sequence reads: CASRVTWGGGTEAFF. CDR3 DNA sequence: TGTGCCAGCAGGGTTACGTGGGGGGGCGGGACTGAAGCTTTCTTT.

V and J are TRBV6-5 and TRBJ1-5; 8 bases line up with TRBD1. V lost 5 bases to trimming and J lost 6 bases; unmatched junction nucleotides: 9. Germline V gene sequence: CDR1 MNHEY, CDR2 SVGAGI. The CDR3 has 15 amino acids. The CDR3 DNA is TGTGCCAGCAGTACACAACAGGGGGGCGGTCAGCCCCAGCATTTT. This codes for CASSTQQGGGQPQHF.

The chain couples TRBV28 to TRBJ1-2; TRBD1 matches 11 bases. Germline loops: CDR1 MDHEN, CDR2 SYDVKM. The CDR3 is made up of 13 amino acids. V shed 10 bases, J shed 4 bases, and the junction held 5 bases outside the gene matches. CDR3 amino acids: CATGQGAAYGYTF. CDR3 bases: TGTGCCACTGGACAGGGGGCAGCCTATGGCTACACCTTC.

The rearrangement uses TRBV18 and TRBJ2-7; weak D call: TRBD2 (5 bases). The CDR3 extends over 13 amino acids. V lost 4 bases, J lost 2 bases, and 9 bases lay in between. Germline CDR1 KGHSH, CDR2 LQKENI. CDR3 nucleotide sequence: TGTGCCAGCTCACTTCCGGGGACCTACGAGCAGTACTTC. The encoded protein is CASSLPGTYEQYF.

The CDR3 reads CAWTQGGYEQYF. As DNA, the CDR3 is TGTGCCTGGACTCAGGGGGGTTACGAGCAGTACTTC. The rearrangement links TRBV30 to TRBJ2-7; a weak D match, TRBD1 (7 bases). The V gene lost 4 bases and the J gene lost 4 bases, with 11 bases spanning the gap. The CDR3 spans 12 residues. Germline CDR1 reads GTSNPN; CDR2 reads SVGIG (reference sequence).

The CDR3 loop is CASSPGWGRDNEQFF. The CDR3 DNA sequence: TGTGCCAGCAGCCCGGGTTGGGGCAGAGACAATGAGCAGTTCTTC. The gene calls are TRBV5-6 and TRBJ2-1; maybe TRBD1 (5 bases). Germline values: CDR1 SGHDT, CDR2 YYEEEE. CDR3 size: 15 residues. V was trimmed by 4 bases and J by 5 bases, leaving 16 bases between them.

The chain uses TRBV18 and TRBJ2-7, with D perhaps matching TRBD1 (5 bases). Germline V CDR1 and CDR2: KGHSH, LQKENI. V was trimmed by 3 bases and J by 5 bases, leaving 20 bases between them. The CDR3 sequence is 16 residues long. In nucleotides, the CDR3 is TGTGCCAGCTCACCGACCATTACGGAAGGGGATAACGAGCAGTACTTC. Translating it yields CASSPTITEGDNEQYF.

The chain is built from TRBV5-4 and TRBJ2-3; TRBD2 matches 12 bases. The CDR3 has 16 residues. After removal of 2 bases from V and 2 bases from J, the junction contained 3 bases not matched to a gene. CDR1 and CDR2 (germline): SGHNT, YYREEE (reference sequence). The DNA of the CDR3 is TGTGCCAGCAGCTTTCGACTAGCGGGGGACACAGATACGCAGTATTTT. Translated: CASSFRLAGDTDTQYF.

Note on this clone: An end of the junction differs from the germline gene, which may be a read error. Written as DNA, the CDR3 is TGTGCCAGCAGTGAATACAGGGGCGCCAAAGAGAACCAGTACTTC. As protein: CASSEYRGAKENQYF. The rearrangement joins TRBV25-1 to TRBJ2-5; tentatively, D is TRBD1 (6 bases). Germline-derived CDR1 and CDR2 are MGHDK and SYGVNS. CDR3 length equals 15 residues.

The chain is built from TRBV6-5 and TRBJ1-2; no clear D gene. Trimming left V 2 bases short and J 6 bases short, with 10 bases between. Germline V gene data show CDR1 as MNHEY and CDR2 as SVGAGI. The CDR3 has 13 amino acids. The CDR3 DNA reads TGTGCCAGCAGTTACGGGCCACGGAATGGCTACACCTTC. Protein product: CASSYGPRNGYTF.

The CDR3 loop reads CASRPQGAGNTIYF. CDR3 DNA sequence: TGTGCCAGTAGACCACAGGGGGCTGGAAACACCATATATTTT. The chain has TRBV19 and TRBJ1-3; TRBD1 aligns across 8 bases. V shed 6 bases, J shed 2 bases, and the junction held 3 bases outside the gene matches. Germline CDR1 reads LNHDA; CDR2 reads SQIVND (reference sequence). CDR3 length: 14 residues. The full variable domain, its missing parts supplied by reference TRBV19 and TRBJ1-3, is DGGITQSPKYLFRKEGQNVTLSCEQNLNHDAMYWYRQDPGQGLRLIYYSQIVNDFQKGDIAEGYSVSREKKESFPLTVTSAQKNPTAFYLCASRPQGAGNTIYFGEGSWLTVV.

The V gene is TRBV6-5, the J gene TRBJ2-1; tentative D call: TRBD1 (6 bases). The CDR3 is 15 residues long. The germline gives CDR1 MNHEY, CDR2 SVGAGI. Trimming removed 4 bases at V and 1 base at J, with 11 bases between. The CDR3 region is CASSFNRDSYNEQFF. DNA of the CDR3: TGTGCCAGCAGTTTTAACAGGGATTCCTACAATGAGCAGTTCTTC.

This chain links TRBV5-6 with TRBJ2-2; 7 positions agree with TRBD1. CDR3 length equals 16 residues. The V gene's germline CDR1 is SGHDT and CDR2 YYEEEE. V lost 3 bases and J lost 5; bases outside the gene matches: 10. CDR3 residues: CASSWGPGQLTGELFF. As DNA, the CDR3 is TGTGCCAGCAGCTGGGGACCGGGACAGCTAACCGGGGAGCTGTTTTTT.

The genes are TRBV2 and TRBJ1-4; D gene unclear. Deletions cut 6 bases from V and 0 bases from J, with 11 bases between. Per the germline V gene, CDR1 is SNHLY and CDR2 is FYNNEI. This CDR3 spans 15 amino acids. The CDR3 here is CASRRILATNEKLFF. In DNA, the CDR3 is TGTGCCAGCAGGCGGATCCTTGCAACTAATGAAAAACTGTTTTTT.

V is TRBV4-2 and J is TRBJ2-2; 13 nucleotides align to TRBD2. V shed 4 bases, J shed 6 bases, and the junction held 14 bases outside the gene matches. The CDR3 is 19 amino acids. CDR1 and CDR2 from the germline V gene are LGHNA and YNFKEQ. The CDR3 region is CASSRTTLGLAGEAGELFF. CDR3 DNA sequence: TGTGCCAGCAGCCGAACGACTCTCGGACTAGCGGGAGAGGCCGGGGAGCTGTTTTTT.

The CDR3 is CSFGGGTEAFF. CDR3 nucleotide sequence: TGCAGCTTTGGGGGGGGAACTGAAGCTTTCTTT. The V call is TRBV29-1, the J call TRBJ1-1; possible D gene TRBD1, 5 bases. The CDR3 has 11 amino acids. Germline CDR1 reads SQVTM; CDR2 reads ANQGSEA. Trimming took 8 bases from V and 5 from J, leaving 12 bases between them. The variable domain in full, with the rest retrieved from reference TRBV29-1 and TRBJ1-1, is SAVISQKPSRDICQRGTSLTIQCQVDSQVTMMFWYRQQPGQSLTLIATANQGSEATYESGFVIDKFPISRPNLTFSTLTVSNMSPEDSSIYLCSFGGGTEAFFGQGTRLTVV.

V gene TRBV7-9 combines with J gene TRBJ2-5; maybe TRBD1 (6 bases). Trimming pared 1 base from V and 1 base from J, leaving 7 bases between. Germline CDR1 SEHNR, CDR2 FQNEAQ (reference sequence). This CDR3 has 14 residues. The CDR3 DNA sequence: TGTGCCAGCAGCTTAGACAGGGTCCAAGAGACCCAGTACTTC. Residues: CASSLDRVQETQYF. Looking up the rest from reference TRBV7-9 and TRBJ2-5 gives the full variable domain: DTGVSQNPRHKITKRGQNVTFRCDPISEHNRLYWYRQTLGQGPEFLTYFQNEAQLEKSRLLSDRFSAERPKGSFSTLEIQRTEQGDSAMYLCASSLDRVQETQYFGPGTRLLVL.

The J gene is TRBJ1-1, the V gene TRBV19; 7 nucleotides align to TRBD1. The CDR3 runs to 12 residues. Germline V gene data show CDR1 as LNHDA and CDR2 as SQIVND (reference sequence). V shed 5 bases, J shed 7 bases, and the junction held 4 bases outside the gene matches. Written as DNA, the CDR3 is TGTGCCAGTAGTGGACAGGCACTTGAAGCTTTCTTT. Translated, it gives CASSGQALEAFF.

The rearrangement uses TRBV15 and TRBJ1-1; weak D call: TRBD1 (6 bases). Germline V lookup: CDR1 LNHNV, CDR2 YYDKDF (reference sequence). Trimming took off 5 bases at V and 2 bases at J, with 21 bases between the two ends. CDR3 length equals 17 residues. CDR3 sequence (DNA): TGTGCCACCAGCGGGCTCCATACAGGGAGCTTAAACACTGAAGCTTTCTTT. Its protein is CATSGLHTGSLNTEAFF.

The chain couples TRBV4-2 to TRBJ2-1, with D maybe TRBD1 (6 bases). V lost 0 bases and J 8 bases, leaving 14 bases between the germline ends. The length of the CDR3 is 15 residues. CDR1 LGHNA and CDR2 YNFKEQ come from the germline V gene. The CDR3 loop is CASSQDARGADEQFF. Written as DNA, the CDR3 is TGTGCCAGCAGCCAAGATGCCAGGGGAGCCGATGAGCAGTTCTTC.